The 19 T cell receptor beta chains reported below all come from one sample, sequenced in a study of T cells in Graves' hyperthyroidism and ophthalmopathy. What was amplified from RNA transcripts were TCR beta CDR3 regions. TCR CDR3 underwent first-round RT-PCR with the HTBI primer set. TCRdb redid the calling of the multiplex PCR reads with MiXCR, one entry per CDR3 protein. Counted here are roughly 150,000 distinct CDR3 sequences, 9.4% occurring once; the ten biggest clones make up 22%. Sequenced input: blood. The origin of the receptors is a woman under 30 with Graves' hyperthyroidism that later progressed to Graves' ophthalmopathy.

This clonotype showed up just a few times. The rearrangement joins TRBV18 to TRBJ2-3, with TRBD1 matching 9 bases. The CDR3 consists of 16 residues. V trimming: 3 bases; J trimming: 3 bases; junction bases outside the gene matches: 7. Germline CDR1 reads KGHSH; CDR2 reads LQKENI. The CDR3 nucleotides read TGTGCCAGCTCACCTCTTACCGGGACAGGGACAGATACGCAGTATTTT. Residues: CASSPLTGTGTDTQYF.

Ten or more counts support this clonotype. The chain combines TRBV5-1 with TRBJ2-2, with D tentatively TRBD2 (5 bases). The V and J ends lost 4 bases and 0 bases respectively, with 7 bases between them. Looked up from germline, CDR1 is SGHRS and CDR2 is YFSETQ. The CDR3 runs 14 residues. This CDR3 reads CASSPGSNTGELFF. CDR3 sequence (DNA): TGCGCCAGCAGCCCGGGGTCGAACACCGGGGAGCTGTTTTTT.

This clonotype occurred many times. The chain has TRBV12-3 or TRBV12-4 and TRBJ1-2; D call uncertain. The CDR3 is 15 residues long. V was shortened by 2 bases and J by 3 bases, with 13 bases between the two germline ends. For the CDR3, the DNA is TGTGCCAGCAGTTTAAAAACCCCGGGCGACTATGGCTACACCTTC. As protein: CASSLKTPGDYGYTF.

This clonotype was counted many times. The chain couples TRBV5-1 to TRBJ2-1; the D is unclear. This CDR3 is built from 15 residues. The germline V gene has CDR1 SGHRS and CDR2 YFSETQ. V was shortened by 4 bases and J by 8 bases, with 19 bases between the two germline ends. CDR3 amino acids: CASSPSGRATDEQFF. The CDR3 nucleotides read TGCGCCAGCAGCCCCTCCGGTCGAGCTACGGATGAGCAGTTCTTC.

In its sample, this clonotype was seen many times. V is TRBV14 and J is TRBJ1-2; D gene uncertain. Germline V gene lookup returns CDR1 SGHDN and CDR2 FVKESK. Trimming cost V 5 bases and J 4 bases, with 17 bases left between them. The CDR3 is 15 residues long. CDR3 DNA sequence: TGTGCCAGCAGCATTCGGACCTCTGAAAGCTATGGCTACACCTTC. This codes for CASSIRTSESYGYTF.

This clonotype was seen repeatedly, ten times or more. CDR3 residues: CASRMSGTPYNEQFF. The CDR3 DNA is TGCGCCAGCAGGATGTCCGGGACGCCCTACAATGAGCAGTTCTTC. The V call is TRBV5-1, the J call TRBJ2-1; D tentatively fits TRBD1 or TRBD2 (5 bases each). The V and J ends lost 5 bases and 2 bases respectively, with 14 bases between them. CDR3 length: 15 amino acids. Per germline, CDR1 SGHRS and CDR2 YFSETQ.

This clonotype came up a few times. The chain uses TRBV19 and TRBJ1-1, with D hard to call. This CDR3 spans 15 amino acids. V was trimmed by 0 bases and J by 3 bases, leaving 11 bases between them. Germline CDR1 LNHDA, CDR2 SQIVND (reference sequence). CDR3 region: CASSIDRGIYTEAFF. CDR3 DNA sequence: TGTGCCAGTAGTATAGATCGAGGGATTTACACTGAAGCTTTCTTT.

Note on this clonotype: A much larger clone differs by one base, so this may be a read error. The CDR3 sequence: CTRVWAYEQYF. The CDR3 DNA is TGTACCAGAGTTTGGGCCTACGAGCAGTACTTC. The chain employs TRBV19 and TRBJ2-7; unclear D gene. CDR3 size: 11 residues. CDR1 and CDR2 from the germline V gene are LNHDA and SQIVND (reference sequence).

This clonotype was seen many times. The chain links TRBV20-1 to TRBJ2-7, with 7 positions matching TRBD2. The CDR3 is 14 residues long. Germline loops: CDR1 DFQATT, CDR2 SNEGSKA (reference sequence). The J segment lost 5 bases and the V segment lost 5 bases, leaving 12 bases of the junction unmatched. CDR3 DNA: TGCAGTGCTCTACCGGCTAGCGGTAACCACGAGCAGTACTTC. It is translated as CSALPASGNHEQYF.

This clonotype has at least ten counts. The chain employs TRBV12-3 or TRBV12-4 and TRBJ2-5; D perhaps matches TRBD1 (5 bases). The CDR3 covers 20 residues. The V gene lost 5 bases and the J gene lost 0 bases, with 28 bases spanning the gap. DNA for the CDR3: TGTGCCAGCAGTCGATTATTAGGGCAGGGCGGTGACCGAAACCAAGAGACCCAGTACTTC. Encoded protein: CASSRLLGQGGDRNQETQYF.

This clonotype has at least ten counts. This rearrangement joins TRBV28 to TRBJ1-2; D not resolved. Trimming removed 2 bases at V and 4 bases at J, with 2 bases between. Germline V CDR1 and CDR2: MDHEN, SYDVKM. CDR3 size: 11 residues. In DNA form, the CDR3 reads TGTGCCAGCAGTTTAGCCTATGGCTACACCTTC. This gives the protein CASSLAYGYTF.

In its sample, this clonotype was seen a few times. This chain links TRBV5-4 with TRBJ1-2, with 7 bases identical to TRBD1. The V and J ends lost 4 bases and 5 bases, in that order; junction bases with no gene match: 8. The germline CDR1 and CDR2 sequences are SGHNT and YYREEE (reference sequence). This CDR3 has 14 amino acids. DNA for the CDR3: TGTGCCAGCAGCGGGGACCTGACAGGGTATGGCTACACCTTC. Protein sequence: CASSGDLTGYGYTF. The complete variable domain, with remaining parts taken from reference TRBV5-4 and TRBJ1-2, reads ETGVTQSPTHLIKTRGQQVTLRCSSQSGHNTVSWYQQALGQGPQFIFQYYREEENGRGNFPPRFSGLQFPNYSSELNVNALELDDSALYLCASSGDLTGYGYTFGSGTRLTVV.

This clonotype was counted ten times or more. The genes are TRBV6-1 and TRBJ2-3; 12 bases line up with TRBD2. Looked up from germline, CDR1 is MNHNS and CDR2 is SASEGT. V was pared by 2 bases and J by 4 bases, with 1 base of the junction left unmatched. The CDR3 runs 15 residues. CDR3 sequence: CASSELAGGPDTQYF. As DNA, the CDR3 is TGTGCCAGCAGTGAACTAGCGGGAGGGCCAGATACGCAGTATTTT.

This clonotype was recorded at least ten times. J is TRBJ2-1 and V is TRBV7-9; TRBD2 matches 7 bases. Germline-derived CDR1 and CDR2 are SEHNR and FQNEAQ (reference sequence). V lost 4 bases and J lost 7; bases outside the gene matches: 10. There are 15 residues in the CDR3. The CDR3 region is CASSSLGTIGNEQFF. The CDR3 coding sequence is TGTGCCAGCAGCTCCTTAGGGACTATAGGGAATGAGCAGTTCTTC.

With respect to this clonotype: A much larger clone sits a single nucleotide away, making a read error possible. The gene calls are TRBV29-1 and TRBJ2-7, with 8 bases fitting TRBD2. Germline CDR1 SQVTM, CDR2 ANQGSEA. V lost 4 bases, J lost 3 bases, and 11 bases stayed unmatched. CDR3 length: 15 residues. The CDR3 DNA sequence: TGCAGCGTTGTTATTTATCCAGCGGGAGTCTACGAGCAGTACTTC. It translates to CSVVIYPAGVYEQYF.

CDR3 bases: TGTGCCAGCAGCGGGACTAGCGTGGGGGAGCAGTACTTC. Residues: CASSGTSVGEQYF. The chain has TRBV25-1 and TRBJ2-7; 10 bases are shared with TRBD2. Germline values: CDR1 MGHDK, CDR2 SYGVNS. V lost 6 bases and J lost 7; bases outside the gene matches: 6. The CDR3 is made up of 13 amino acids.

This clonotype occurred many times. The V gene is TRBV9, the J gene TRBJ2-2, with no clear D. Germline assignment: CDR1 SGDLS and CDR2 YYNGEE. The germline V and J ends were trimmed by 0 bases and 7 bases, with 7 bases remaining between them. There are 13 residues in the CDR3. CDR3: CASSVEPIGELFF. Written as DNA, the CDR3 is TGTGCCAGCAGCGTAGAGCCGATCGGGGAGCTGTTTTTT.

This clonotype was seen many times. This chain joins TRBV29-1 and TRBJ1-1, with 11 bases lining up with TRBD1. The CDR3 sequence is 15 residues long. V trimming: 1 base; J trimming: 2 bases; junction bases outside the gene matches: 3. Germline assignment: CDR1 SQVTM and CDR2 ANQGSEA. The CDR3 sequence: CSVEGGQGVNTEAFF. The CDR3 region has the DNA TGCAGCGTTGAAGGGGGACAGGGGGTTAACACTGAAGCTTTCTTT.

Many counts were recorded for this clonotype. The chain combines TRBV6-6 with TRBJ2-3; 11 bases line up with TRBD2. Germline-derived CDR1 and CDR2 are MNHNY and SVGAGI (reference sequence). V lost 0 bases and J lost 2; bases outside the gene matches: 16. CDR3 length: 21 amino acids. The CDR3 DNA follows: TGTGCCAGCAGTTACTCGATTAGGGCTAGCGGGGGGCGCTCACTCACAGATACGCAGTATTTT. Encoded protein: CASSYSIRASGGRSLTDTQYF.